The sequence of this T cell receptor (beta chain) was determined in a study of human T cells and chemical hapten exposure listed by TCRdb under 2021. Regarding the research as a whole: For sensitization, 2% DPC in acetone was applied to an approximately 2 cm by approximately 2 cm area of upper inner arm skin. Throughout the study period of about 25 weeks, patients also received therapeutic DPC doses to the scalp every week. Patch testing on the upper back used Finn chambers containing 0.01% DPC, with scoring done after 6 days according to International Contact Dermatitis Research Group standards. Alopecia areata with under or over 50% scalp involvement, alopecia totalis and alopecia universalis were represented in the patient cohort, which was mostly female. The libraries were sequenced as a pool, and the TCR yield per sample differed mostly because of small variations in library volumes within the pool. Peripheral blood TCR repertoire changes were tracked in vivo in alopecia patients during primary and secondary sensitization to the hapten diphenylcyclopropenone (DPC). Blood samples were taken from patients before sensitization (week 0) and then at 2, 6 and about 24 weeks after DPC sensitization. Around 29 alopecia patients provided blood for TCR sequencing at one to four time points (pre-sensitization, 2, 6 and 24 weeks).

What this sample's time point label stands for: pre-sensitization, week 0. What this sample's treatment or condition label stands for: therapeutic diphenylcyclopropenone sensitization with weekly scalp DPC. Blood at each patch-test visit was drawn before the patch test was applied. Eligible patients were aged 18 to 70, diagnosed with alopecia, deemed suitable for DPC therapy, and excluded if pregnant. Total RNA was extracted from unfractionated whole blood collected in Tempus Blood RNA tubes. Points the paper makes about the study in general: The number of PT1 expanded TCRs positively correlated with patch test score, significant at thresholds 8, 16 and 32 but not 4. Expanded TCRs formed significantly more large CDR3 similarity clusters than pre-sensitization or healthy control sets, consistent with antigen-driven responses. Because every patient had alopecia, a presumed autoimmune disease, the patients' immune response might differ from that of healthy individuals. No change with DPC sensitization was found in the number of TCRs above 1 in 1000 frequency, and no evidence of global repertoire structure alterations was found. Repeated subsampling changed both the strength of the expansion versus patch-test correlation and the threshold at which that correlation became significant.

In this sample, this clonotype turned up many times. It lacks a known antigen. There are no base qualities to consult, and no much larger clone falls within one base. The protocol used for the library was RACE. The reads were generated on a NextSeq 500. During library preparation, unique molecular identifiers were attached to individual cDNA molecules so that TCRs could be counted quantitatively and reproducibly. From each blood RNA sample, both TCR alpha and TCR beta chains were sequenced. On the authors' methods: The median number of TCRs per sample was 95,638, ranging from roughly 20,000 to 700,000. V, J and CDR3 annotation of the TCR reads was performed with the Decombinator software suite. For PS versus PT1 abundance plots, all samples were subsampled to the same number of TCRs (28,000). TCRs were defined as expanded if absent before sensitization and observed at least eight times at the 2-week time point. TCRdb's own reprocessing of the public reads used fastp at Q25 and MiXCR and kept productive beta chains. Identical CDR3 protein sequences are pooled into one entry, listed with their most common genes and DNA. These V and J calls are TCRdb output, not the study's own analysis. The sample yields some 60,000 distinct CDR3 sequences; around 10% were counted once. In total, the top ten clones hold 3% to 4.5% of the sample.

According to the germline V gene, CDR1 reads LGHNA and CDR2 reads YSLEER. V gives up 0 bases and J gives up 9 bases, and the segment between their germline ends measures 18 bases. Reading from cysteine to phenylalanine, the CDR3 counts 16 amino acids. Left in the record is the CDR3 DNA by itself, 48 bases read in frame from the first base. The sequence was collected from a woman aged 40-49 years with alopecia areata. Some clones in this sample may be carry-over from other donors' samples. This chain joins TRBV4-3 to TRBJ2-1, with TRBD2 perhaps the D gene, on 5 matching bases. Sequencing used whole blood, obtained in connection with sensitization to the hapten diphenylcyclopropenone (DPC). The encoded CDR3 is CASSQDLRLAGGEQFF. The nucleotides read TGCGCCAGCAGCCAAGATTTGAGGCTCGCGGGTGGTGAGCAGTTCTTC.